This T cell receptor beta chain was sequenced during a study of CD8+CD57+ T cells in acquired aplastic anemia. CDR3 and TCR beta VDJ profiling relied on genomic DNA as the template. TCRdb re-called the reads with MiXCR, one entry per CDR3 protein. The sample lists around 200,000 distinct CDR3 sequences, 65% occurring once. The CDR3 runs to 15 residues. Germline CDR1 and CDR2: SGHTA and FQGTGA. The V gene end was trimmed by 5 bases and the J gene end by 9 bases; junction bases not matched to a gene: 6. Remarks on this clonotype: Antigen specificity is unknown.

Patients chosen for sequencing had shown CD8+CD57+ cell expansion by flow cytometry. Sampling of blood occurred while the patients had still received no therapy. Study results and caveats: Overlap between patients and controls comprised almost 30 CD8+ CDR3 sequences. Controls did not differ significantly from patients in CD8+ Simpson's diversity.

Material: sorted CD4+, CD8+, or CD8+CD57+ T cells (not recorded which) from PBMCs. The V gene is TRBV7-3, the J gene TRBJ2-1, with TRBD2 matching over 14 bases. This TCR was sampled from a human donor with aplastic anemia. The CDR3, as DNA: TGTGCCAGCAGCCTGACTAGCGGGGGGGTGCCTGAGCAGTTCTTC. It yields the protein CASSLTSGGVPEQFF.